The rows below give T cell receptor beta chains drawn from one sample of a study of OX40 agonist ivuxolimab in advanced cancers. This table comes from immunoSEQ multiplex PCR, and its TCRdb copy is limited to in-frame clones, with some not included. The sample includes under 50,000 clones, about 79% of them seen just once. The sample was CD4+ or CD8+ T cells sorted from blood, taken in a trial of the OX40 agonist ivuxolimab. All receptors derive from an adult with an advanced solid tumor such as melanoma, head and neck, liver or kidney cancer. CDR3s include the opening cysteine and the closing phenylalanine or tryptophan. The order of the fields is V gene, J gene, CDR3 protein.

v_gene: TRBV11-2; j_gene: TRBJ2-2; CDR3aa: CASSLRLRKSGTGELFF
v_gene: TRBV6-5; j_gene: TRBJ2-7; CDR3aa: CASSYGAGGRGQYF
v_gene: TRBV30; j_gene: TRBJ1-2; CDR3aa: CAWTNWDRGRYGYTF
v_gene: TRBV18; j_gene: TRBJ2-7; CDR3aa: CASSPPVGQGGQYF
v_gene: TRBV15; j_gene: TRBJ2-2; CDR3aa: CATSRDGRVAGELFF
v_gene: TRBV18; j_gene: TRBJ1-5; CDR3aa: CASSPQSGGLQPQHF
v_gene: TRBV2; j_gene: TRBJ2-7; CDR3aa: CASRGQGSFEQYF
v_gene: TRBV6-5; j_gene: TRBJ1-2; CDR3aa: CASSYPERYGYTF
v_gene: TRBV9; j_gene: TRBJ2-2; CDR3aa: CASSVTPGRTGELFF
v_gene: TRBV27; j_gene: TRBJ2-1; CDR3aa: CASSFQTGGEGSLSNEQFF
v_gene: TRBV9; j_gene: TRBJ1-1; CDR3aa: CASSPWPDSNTEAFF
v_gene: TRBV27; j_gene: TRBJ2-7; CDR3aa: CASSNLLKSYEQYF
v_gene: TRBV5-1; j_gene: TRBJ2-7; CDR3aa: CASSLAEGLAEQYF
v_gene: TRBV4-3; j_gene: TRBJ2-3; CDR3aa: CASSQEGGADTQYF
v_gene: TRBV19; j_gene: TRBJ1-4; CDR3aa: CASKEEKLFF
v_gene: TRBV29-1; j_gene: TRBJ1-5; CDR3aa: CSVGDSNQPQHF
v_gene: TRBV18; j_gene: TRBJ2-7; CDR3aa: CASSTAPPGQGKLGEQYF
v_gene: TRBV18; j_gene: TRBJ2-5; CDR3aa: CASSPDLRETQYF
v_gene: TRBV6-5; j_gene: TRBJ1-1; CDR3aa: CAAGGGGTEAFF
v_gene: TRBV21-1; j_gene: TRBJ1-2; CDR3aa: CASSKARPGGGYTF
v_gene: TRBV7-7; j_gene: TRBJ2-5; CDR3aa: CASSFVREETQYF
v_gene: TRBV18; j_gene: TRBJ1-1; CDR3aa: CASSPGQGAEAFF
v_gene: TRBV12-2; j_gene: TRBJ2-7; CDR3aa: CASRQFTGQTYEQYF
v_gene: TRBV18; j_gene: TRBJ2-1; CDR3aa: CASSPIIGLAGNEQFF
v_gene: TRBV5-1; j_gene: TRBJ2-3; CDR3aa: CASSLAPTSTDTQYF
v_gene: TRBV7-6; j_gene: TRBJ2-1; CDR3aa: CASSPTSANEQFF
v_gene: TRBV7-9; j_gene: TRBJ1-1; CDR3aa: CASSRWGGKDTEAFF
v_gene: TRBV11-3; j_gene: TRBJ2-7; CDR3aa: CASSPGRASEQYF
v_gene: TRBV30; j_gene: TRBJ1-6; CDR3aa: CAWSLSVRLGTNSPLHF
v_gene: TRBV9; j_gene: TRBJ2-3; CDR3aa: CASSVDGRFPSTDTQYF
v_gene: TRBV5-1; j_gene: TRBJ2-2; CDR3aa: CASSLLANSHGSGELFF
v_gene: TRBV29-1; j_gene: TRBJ1-6; CDR3aa: CSVSNGASENSPLHF
v_gene: TRBV19; j_gene: TRBJ1-1; CDR3aa: CAGSTAPNTEAFF
v_gene: TRBV5-1; j_gene: TRBJ2-4; CDR3aa: CASSWNPSAGPKNIQYF
v_gene: TRBV11-2; j_gene: TRBJ2-2; CDR3aa: CASSLDPEAANTGELFF
v_gene: TRBV7-6; j_gene: TRBJ2-1; CDR3aa: CASSLEGLLGNEQFF
v_gene: TRBV28; j_gene: TRBJ2-7; CDR3aa: CASSPGTTNGGLEQYF
v_gene: TRBV6-1; j_gene: TRBJ2-3; CDR3aa: CASSKGLAGGALRTDTQYF
v_gene: TRBV5-4; j_gene: TRBJ2-3; CDR3aa: CASSGPREGAGGDTQYF
v_gene: TRBV11-3; j_gene: TRBJ1-1; CDR3aa: CASSLAGINTEAFF
v_gene: TRBV6-6; j_gene: TRBJ1-2; CDR3aa: CASSKYRDAYGYTF